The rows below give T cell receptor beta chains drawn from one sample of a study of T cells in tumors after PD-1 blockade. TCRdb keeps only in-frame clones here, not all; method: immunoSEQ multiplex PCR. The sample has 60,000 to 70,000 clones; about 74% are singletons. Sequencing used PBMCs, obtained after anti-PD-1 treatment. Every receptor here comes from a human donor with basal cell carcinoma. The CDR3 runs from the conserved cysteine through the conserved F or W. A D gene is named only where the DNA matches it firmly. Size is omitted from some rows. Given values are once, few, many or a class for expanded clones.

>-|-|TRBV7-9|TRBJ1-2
TGTGCCAGCAGCTTAGGGAGTGGAGGACTTGGCTACACCTTC
CASSLGSGGLGYTF
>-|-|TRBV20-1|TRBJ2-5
TGCAGTGCTAGAGTTTGGGAGACCCAGTACTTC
CSARVWETQYF
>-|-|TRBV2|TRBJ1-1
TGTGCCAGCAGTGAAGGACGGACAAACACTGAAGCTTTCTTT
CASSEGRTNTEAFF
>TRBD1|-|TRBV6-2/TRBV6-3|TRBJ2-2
TGTGCCAGCAGTTACAGAAGACAGGGGATCACCGGGGAGCTGTTTTTT
CASSYRRQGITGELFF
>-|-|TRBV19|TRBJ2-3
TGTGCCAGTACCTCCAAGCGACATACGCAGTATTTT
CASTSKRHTQYF
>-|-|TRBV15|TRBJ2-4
TGTGCCACCAGCAGGGACCTTGACGCGGGGGCAATCTTTAGTAACATTCAGTACTTC
CATSRDLDAGAIFSNIQYF
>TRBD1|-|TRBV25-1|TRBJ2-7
TGTGCCAGCAGTGAAAACAGGGGATACCACGAGCAGTACTTC
CASSENRGYHEQYF
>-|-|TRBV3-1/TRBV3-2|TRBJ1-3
TGTGCCAGCAGCCAAGAGTGGGACTCTGGAAACACCATATATTTT
CASSQEWDSGNTIYF
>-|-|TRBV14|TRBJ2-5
TGTGCCAGCAGCCAAGATCAGGAGACCCAGTACTTC
CASSQDQETQYF
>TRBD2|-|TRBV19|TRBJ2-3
TGTGCCAGCCGGGACTACCCCACAGATACGCAGTATTTT
CASRDYPTDTQYF
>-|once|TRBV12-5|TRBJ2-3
TGTGCTAGTGGTGGACGTTCAGATACGCAGTATTTT
CASGGRSDTQYF
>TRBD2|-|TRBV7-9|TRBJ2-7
TGTGCCAGCAGCTTAGGGGAGGGTAGCTCCTACGAGCAGTACTTC
CASSLGEGSSYEQYF
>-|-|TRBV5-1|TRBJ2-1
TGCGCCAGCACTATCGACAGGCCTGACTACAATGAGCAGTTCTTC
CASTIDRPDYNEQFF
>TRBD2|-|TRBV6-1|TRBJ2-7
TGTGCCAGCAGTGAAAAGGGTCTAGCGGGTATGACCTACGAGCAGTACTTC
CASSEKGLAGMTYEQYF
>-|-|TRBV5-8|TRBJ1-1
TGTGCCAGCAGCGATCGACAGCCCGGGAAGGCTGAAGCTTTCTTT
CASSDRQPGKAEAFF
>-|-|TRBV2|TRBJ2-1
TGTGCCAGCAGTCGCACTAGGGACAATGAGCAGTTCTTC
CASSRTRDNEQFF
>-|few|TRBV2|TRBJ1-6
TGTGCCAGCAGTGGAGTTGTAGGACTGGGAGGGTCACCCCTCCACTTT
CASSGVVGLGGSPLHF
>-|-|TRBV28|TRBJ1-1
TGTGCCAGCAGTAGGGGCACTGAAGCTTTCTTT
CASSRGTEAFF
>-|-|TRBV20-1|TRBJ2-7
TGCAGTGCTAGTCAGGCTAGCGCCAACTACGAGCAGTACTTC
CSASQASANYEQYF
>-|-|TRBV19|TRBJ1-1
TGTGCCAGTAACCTTGCCCCGGGCACTGAAGCTTTCTTT
CASNLAPGTEAFF
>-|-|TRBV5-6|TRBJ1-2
TGTGCCAGCAGCTTAGGACGAGGTAGGGCTAATGGCTACACCTTC
CASSLGRGRANGYTF
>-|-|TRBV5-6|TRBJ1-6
TGTGCCAGCAGCCACTCGGGGCAGGCAAAAAATTATAATTCACCCCTCCACTTT
CASSHSGQAKNYNSPLHF
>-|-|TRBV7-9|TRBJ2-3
TGTGCCAGCAGCTTAGGGGGCCAGGGTGCAGATACGCAGTATTTT
CASSLGGQGADTQYF
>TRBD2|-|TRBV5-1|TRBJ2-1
TGCGCCCGCAGCGGGGGCGGGGGGGCCTCGAATGAGCAGTTCTTC
CARSGGGGASNEQFF
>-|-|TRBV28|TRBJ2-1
TGTGCCAGCAGTTTGTTCGGAGGCAATGAGCAGTTCTTC
CASSLFGGNEQFF
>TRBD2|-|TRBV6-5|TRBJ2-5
TGTGCCAGCAGTTGGGGCGGGGGGGAAGAGACCCAGTACTTC
CASSWGGGEETQYF
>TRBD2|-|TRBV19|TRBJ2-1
TGTGCCAGTAGTATAGTTAGCGGGGTCTCCTACAATGAGCAGTTCTTC
CASSIVSGVSYNEQFF
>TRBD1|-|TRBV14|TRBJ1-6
TGTGCCAGCAGCCGCCTAGACAGGGATTCACCCCTCCACTTT
CASSRLDRDSPLHF
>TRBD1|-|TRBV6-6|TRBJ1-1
TGTGCCAACAGTTACTCAGGGGGCACTGAAGCTTTCTTT
CANSYSGGTEAFF
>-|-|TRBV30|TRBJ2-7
TGTGCCTTTAAAACTGGGGGCCTGTTTCACGAGCAGTACTTC
CAFKTGGLFHEQYF
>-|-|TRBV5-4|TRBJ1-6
TGTGCCAGCAGCGCCGTAACGGGGAATTCACCCCTCCACTTT
CASSAVTGNSPLHF
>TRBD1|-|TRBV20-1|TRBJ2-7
TGCAGTGCTAGTGACGCCGGGACAGGGATCTACGAGCAGTACTTC
CSASDAGTGIYEQYF
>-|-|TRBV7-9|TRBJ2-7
TGTGCCAGCAGCTTTTTTCGGGGGTCAAGCTCCTACGAGCAGTACTTC
CASSFFRGSSSYEQYF
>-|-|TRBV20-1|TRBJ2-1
TGCAGTGCTAGTAGCCAGAGTTACTACAATGAGCAGTTCTTC
CSASSQSYYNEQFF
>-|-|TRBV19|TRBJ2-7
TGTGCCAGTAGTATAAGGGAATTCTACGAGCAGTACTTC
CASSIREFYEQYF
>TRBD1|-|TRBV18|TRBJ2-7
TGTGCCAGCTCACCAGAGGGGGCGCCTATCTACGAGCAGTACTTC
CASSPEGAPIYEQYF
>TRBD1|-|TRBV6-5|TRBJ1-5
TGTGCCAGCGCCGTGACAGGGGCTAATCAGCCCCAGCATTTT
CASAVTGANQPQHF
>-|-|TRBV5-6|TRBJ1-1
TGTGCCAGCAGCTTGGCCGAGGCGGTGGCAGCTTTCTTT
CASSLAEAVAAFF
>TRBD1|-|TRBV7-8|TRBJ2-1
TGTGCCAGCAGCTCCGGGGGACAGGGCTTCAATGAGCAGTTCTTC
CASSSGGQGFNEQFF
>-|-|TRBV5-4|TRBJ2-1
TGTGCCAGCAGCTCAAGGGACGGTGTCTACAATGAGCAGTTCTTC
CASSSRDGVYNEQFF
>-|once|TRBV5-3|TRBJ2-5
TGTGCCAGAAGCTTGGAGGCTAGCGAACAAGAGACCCAGTACTTC
CARSLEASEQETQYF
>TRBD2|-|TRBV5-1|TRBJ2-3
TGCGCCAGCAGTCCAGCGGGGGAAGCCACCAGCCAGTATTTT
CASSPAGEATSQYF
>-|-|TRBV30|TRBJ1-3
TGTGCCTGGAGTGTATCATTTGGCGGCAGGGGACTATCTGGAAACACCATATATTTT
CAWSVSFGGRGLSGNTIYF
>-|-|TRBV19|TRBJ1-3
TGTGCCAGTAGTCCGAACCAGGGGAGCGGAAACACCATATATTTT
CASSPNQGSGNTIYF
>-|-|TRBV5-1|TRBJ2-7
TGCGCCAGCATGGACCCAAGGGGTTACGAGCAGTACTTC
CASMDPRGYEQYF
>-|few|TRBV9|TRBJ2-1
TGTGCCAGCAGCGTAGGACTAGGTGACAATGAGCAGTTCTTC
CASSVGLGDNEQFF
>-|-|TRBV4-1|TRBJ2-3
TGCGCCAGCAGCCCGGCGGGACTCTTCACAGATACGCAGTATTTT
CASSPAGLFTDTQYF